A single sample gave rise to the 21 T cell receptor beta chains below, sequenced in a study of blood T cells in healthy people across ages. A second about 6 to 11 cycle PCR used barcoded and J-beta primers. TCRdb re-analysed the 5' RACE reads in MiXCR, keeping a single row per CDR3 protein. The sample consists of almost 300,000 distinct CDR3 sequences, 27% of them appearing once. The sequencing sample was made of blood. All receptors derive from an older woman in good health.

The chain employs TRBV4-2 and TRBJ2-1, with D perhaps TRBD1 (6 bases). V lost 4 bases to trimming and J lost 5 bases, with 18 bases between them. Germline lookup yields CDR1 LGHNA and CDR2 YNFKEQ. The length of the CDR3 is 16 residues. The CDR3 bases are TGTGCCAGCAGCCTCGCTGGCAGGGGACCAAACAATGAGCAGTTCTTC. This translates into CASSLAGRGPNNEQFF.

This clonotype was counted a few times. The J gene is TRBJ2-5, the V gene TRBV29-1; D may match TRBD1 or TRBD2 (6 bases each). The last part of the DNA fits TRBJ2-1 better; the J call may be wrong. This CDR3 comprises 14 residues. CDR1 is SQVTM, CDR2 ANQGSEA, per germline. This CDR3 is CSVLGGLRSNEQFF. CDR3 bases: TGCAGCGTCCTTGGGGGGCTAAGGAGCAATGAGCAGTTCTTC.

The gene calls are TRBV5-1 and TRBJ2-2, with D maybe TRBD1 (6 bases). The germline V gene has CDR1 SGHRS and CDR2 YFSETQ. V gave up 9 bases and J gave up 3 bases, with 9 bases separating them. CDR3 size: 12 residues. CDR3 sequence: CATNRDTGELFF. For the CDR3, the DNA is TGCGCCACAAACAGGGACACCGGGGAGCTGTTTTTT.

The genes are TRBV5-1 and TRBJ2-5; 7 nucleotides align to TRBD2. CDR1 and CDR2 (germline): SGHRS, YFSETQ. Unmatched junction bases numbered 5, after V lost 1 base and J lost 5 bases. The CDR3 extends over 14 amino acids. For the CDR3, the DNA is TGCGCCAGCAGCTTGCGGGGGGATAGTGAGACCCAGTACTTC. It yields the protein CASSLRGDSETQYF.

This clonotype appeared a few times. The chain recombines TRBV6-1 with TRBJ2-3; possible D gene TRBD2, 5 bases. The CDR3 has 14 amino acids. V was clipped by 7 bases and J by 0 bases, with 11 bases between them. In germline, CDR1 is MNHNS, CDR2 SASEGT. The CDR3 nucleotides read TGTGCCAGCAAGGGCGGGCTAAGCACAGATACGCAGTATTTT. It encodes CASKGGLSTDTQYF.

The sample holds a few counts of this clonotype. The V call is TRBV28, the J call TRBJ2-7; D is unclear. V lost 7 bases to trimming and J lost 3 bases, with 10 bases between them. Per the germline V gene, CDR1 is MDHEN and CDR2 is SYDVKM. This CDR3 is built from 12 residues. CDR3 sequence reads: CASTAGYYEQYF. CDR3 bases: TGTGCCAGCACGGCAGGATACTACGAGCAGTACTTC.

This chain joins TRBV9 and TRBJ1-1, with D unresolved. CDR1 is SGDLS, CDR2 YYNGEE, per germline. The CDR3 has 13 residues. Trimming cost V 0 bases and J 7 bases, with 10 bases left between them. The CDR3, as DNA: TGTGCCAGCAGCGTAGGACCGGCTGATGAAGCTTTCTTT. Translation: CASSVGPADEAFF.

This chain uses TRBV9 with TRBJ2-5, with 7 bases identical to TRBD1. Germline CDR1 SGDLS, CDR2 YYNGEE. Trimming took 4 bases from V and 4 from J; bases not matched to a gene: 7. CDR3 length equals 14 residues. CDR3 protein: CASSTPTGAETQYF. CDR3 bases: TGTGCCAGCAGCACACCCACAGGGGCAGAGACCCAGTACTTC.

There are a few counts of this clonotype. V gene TRBV20-1 combines with J gene TRBJ2-5; 10 bases map to TRBD2. CDR3 length: 16 amino acids. Germline trimming cut 3 bases from V and 5 bases from J; bases unmatched to any gene: 12. Germline V CDR1 and CDR2: DFQATT, SNEGSKA (reference sequence). The CDR3 DNA reads as TGCAGTGCTAGTTCCCTAGCGGGAGTTATGGATGAGACCCAGTACTTC. Amino acid sequence: CSASSLAGVMDETQYF.

A few counts support this clonotype. This sequence joins TRBV7-9 and TRBJ1-1; 8 bases map to TRBD1. Germline values: CDR1 SEHNR, CDR2 FQNEAQ (reference sequence). The CDR3 has 13 residues. The V segment lost 7 bases and the J segment 1 base; nucleotides outside the gene matches: 2. CDR3 DNA: TGTGCCAGCACCGACAGGGGGAACACTGAAGCTTTCTTT. Translation: CASTDRGNTEAFF.

The chain recombines TRBV2 with TRBJ2-2, with D hard to call. Germline assignment: CDR1 SNHLY and CDR2 FYNNEI. V was shortened by 0 bases and J by 8 bases, with 13 bases between the two germline ends. CDR3 length: 15 residues. This chain's CDR3 is CASSEARAPEGELFF. DNA of the CDR3: TGTGCCAGCAGTGAAGCTAGGGCCCCCGAAGGGGAGCTGTTTTTT. The full variable domain, completed using reference TRBV2 and TRBJ2-2, is EPEVTQTPSHQVTQMGQEVILRCVPISNHLYFYWYRQILGQKVEFLVSFYNNEISEKSEIFDDQFSVERPDGSNFTLKIRSTKLEDSAMYFCASSEARAPEGELFFGEGSRLTVL.

This clonotype came up a few times. The chain combines TRBV27 with TRBJ2-5; 11 positions agree with TRBD1. Per the germline V gene, CDR1 is MNHEY and CDR2 is SMNVEV (reference sequence). J was trimmed by 6 bases and V by 6 bases; bases with no gene match: 9. The CDR3 is 15 residues long. CDR3: CASSKMDRGRKTQYF. DNA of the CDR3: TGTGCCAGCAGCAAGATGGACAGGGGGCGTAAGACCCAGTACTTC.

The sample holds a few counts of this clonotype. The rearrangement links TRBV15 to TRBJ1-1; a weak D match, TRBD1 (5 bases). Looked up from germline, CDR1 is LNHNV and CDR2 is YYDKDF (reference sequence). Trimming took off 4 bases at V and 2 bases at J, with 8 bases between the two ends. The CDR3 covers 13 residues. The CDR3 nucleotides read TGTGCCACCAGCATAACAGGCAACACTGAAGCTTTCTTT. Its protein is CATSITGNTEAFF.

This clonotype was picked up a small number of times. The chain joins TRBV28 to TRBJ1-6; D perhaps matches TRBD1 (5 bases). The CDR3 length is 15 residues. V was shortened by 6 bases and J by 8 bases, with 17 bases between the two germline ends. Germline V gene data show CDR1 as MDHEN and CDR2 as SYDVKM. The CDR3 coding sequence is TGTGCCAGCAGCCTACGTGGAGGGGCGCATTCACCCCTCCACTTT. It encodes CASSLRGGAHSPLHF.

The J gene is TRBJ1-6, the V gene TRBV6-6; D is unresolved. The CDR3 length is 15 residues. The germline V gene has CDR1 MNHNY and CDR2 SVGAGI (reference sequence). Trimming pared 2 bases from V and 14 bases from J, leaving 19 bases between. The CDR3 loop is CASSYNRQAVGTLHF. The DNA of the CDR3 is TGTGCCAGCAGTTACAATAGGCAGGCTGTGGGGACCCTCCACTTT.

This clonotype turned up a few times. The V call is TRBV28, the J call TRBJ2-7; 8 bases map to TRBD2. The CDR3 runs 14 residues. Trimming took 6 bases from V and 0 from J; bases not matched to a gene: 4. CDR1 is MDHEN and CDR2 is SYDVKM in the germline V gene. This CDR3 is CASSLLAASYEQYF. CDR3 nucleotide sequence: TGTGCCAGCAGCTTACTAGCGGCCTCCTACGAGCAGTACTTC.

This clonotype was seen a handful of times. The chain is built from TRBV7-2 and TRBJ2-5, with TRBD2 matching 7 bases. The DNA end favors TRBJ2-1, so the J call may be wrong. CDR1 and CDR2 (germline): SGHTA, FQGNSA. CDR3 length: 11 residues. This CDR3 reads CASSGLGEQFF. CDR3 nucleotides: TGTGCCAGCAGCGGACTAGGTGAGCAGTTCTTC.

The J gene is TRBJ2-3, the V gene TRBV28, with 9 bases fitting TRBD2. Germline lookup yields CDR1 MDHEN and CDR2 SYDVKM. This CDR3 is built from 15 residues. Trimming cost V 7 bases and J 3 bases; bases outside gene matches: 8. In DNA form, the CDR3 reads TGTGCCAGCACCCCATCAGCGGGAGGAACAGATACGCAGTATTTT. It encodes CASTPSAGGTDTQYF. The full variable domain, rest sourced from reference TRBV28 and TRBJ2-3, is DVKVTQSSRYLVKRTGEKVFLECVQDMDHENMFWYRQDPGLGLRLIYFSYDVKMKEKGDIPEGYSVSREKKERFSLILESASTNQTSMYLCASTPSAGGTDTQYFGPGTRLTVL.

As to this clonotype: The CDR3 does not end in the conserved phenylalanine or tryptophan, so this is likely a read error. The chain has TRBV5-1 and TRBJ1-4, with D hard to call. CDR1 and CDR2 (germline): SGHRS, YFSETQ. The length of the CDR3 is 14 residues. V lost 2 bases to trimming and J lost 2 bases, with 7 bases between them. CDR3 residues: CASSFGQTNEKLFS. The CDR3 DNA follows: TGCGCCAGCAGCTTCGGCCAGACTAATGAAAAACTGTTTTCT.

In its sample, this clonotype was seen a few times. The CDR3 nucleotides are TGTGCCAGCGGCGCGGCAGCGGTCCCCTATGGCTACACCTTC. Amino acid sequence: CASGAAAVPYGYTF. This chain joins TRBV28 and TRBJ1-2, with D hard to call. The CDR3 contains 14 residues. Looked up from germline, CDR1 is MDHEN and CDR2 is SYDVKM. V shed 8 bases and J shed 4 bases, with 17 bases lying between them.

This clonotype showed up many times. The chain uses TRBV6-4 and TRBJ2-1; TRBD2 might be the D (5 bases). The CDR3 covers 14 residues. The V end was cut by 6 bases, the J end by 0 bases, with 9 bases between. CDR1 and CDR2 from the germline V gene are MRHNA and SNTAGT. CDR3 residues: CASRRDSSYNEQFF. CDR3 bases: TGTGCCAGCAGACGGGATAGCTCCTACAATGAGCAGTTCTTC.